This record looks at one T cell receptor (beta chain) sequence and its context. No antigen is known for it. Libraries were prepared by immunoSEQ multiplex PCR; TCRdb keeps only in-frame clonotypes and omits some of them. The repertoire holds around 120,000 clones, with around 87% as singletons. This sample stems from a study of T cell responses to AZD1222 COVID-19 vaccine. Whole-study findings and limits: Every sample of the repertoires postdated the peak T cell response. There were vaccine-associated CD4 TCRs across spike, dominant at 160-218 and 743-854. Clonal diversity may have been underestimated in mostly white British donors. Only a handful of individuals given AZD1222 were seropositive at baseline.

There are 13 residues in the CDR3. Germline CDR1 is MRHNA and CDR2 is SNTAGT. With 4 bases removed from V and 4 bases from J, the gap between germline ends came to 10 bases. J is TRBJ1-1 and V is TRBV6-4; a weak D match, TRBD1 (5 bases). The TCR originated in an adult in good health. Sample: peripheral blood, taken on day 0 of AZD1222 vaccination. CDR3 protein: CASSVGEATEAFF. The CDR3 nucleotides read TGTGCCAGCAGTGTGGGGGAGGCCACTGAAGCTTTCTTT.